This TCR beta chain was recorded in a study of CD8+ T cells in alopecia areata. Whole-study context: In an open-label trial, patients got 5 to 10 mg tofacitinib twice daily. Study results and caveats: Many of the expanded lesional clones endured in scalp and blood while on tofacitinib.

The sequencing template was cDNA reverse transcribed from extracted RNA. The data were produced by immunoSEQ multiplex PCR, yet TCRdb's version contains in-frame clones alone and is incomplete. In the table there are under 250,000 clones, about 57% of which are singletons. Points on this clone: Its specificity is unknown.

The treatment here: oral pan-JAK inhibitor, 5-10 mg twice daily. V lost 5 bases to trimming and J lost 7 bases; unmatched junction nucleotides: 6. The CDR3 length is 14 residues. Per the germline V gene, CDR1 is PRHDT and CDR2 is FYEKMQ (reference sequence). The sequencing used CD4+ T cells sorted from blood, collected at week 4, from a patient treated with tofacitinib. The rearrangement links TRBV13 to TRBJ2-1; 9 nucleotides align to TRBD1. The receptor was isolated from a human donor with alopecia areata. The CDR3 protein is CASSPLDRGNEQFF. The CDR3 coding sequence is TGTGCCAGCAGCCCTCTAGACAGGGGGAATGAGCAGTTCTTC.